This T cell receptor beta chain stems from a study of identical twins (dated by TCRdb to the mid-2010s). For the study in its entirety: The study deep-sequenced TCR alpha and beta repertoires from monozygotic twins, unrelated adults of various ages and cord blood to test whether fetal clonotypes persist. To rule out contamination, replicate twin experiments were performed at different times with different library preparation protocols. Findings and caveats that apply to the study as a whole: A weaker excess of twin sharing was found in beta out-of-frame sequences because the signal-to-noise ratio was lowered by fewer shared sequences. Out-of-frame TCR alpha sequences shared between twins showed an excess of low generation-probability sequences compared with coincidental sharing between unrelated individuals. Conclusions relied on cross-sectional statistical analysis, since the same donors could not be followed over many years. Zero-insertion analyses could be partly confounded by invariant T cells such as MAIT and iNKT, although diverse VJ usage argued against such confounding for most clonotypes. Fewer insertions were carried by abundant cord blood beta clonotypes, a similar but weaker trend appeared in young adult naive repertoires, and no such trend appeared in memory repertoires. Recombination models systematically underestimated out-of-frame TCR alpha sharing in monozygotic twins but agreed with sharing between unrelated individuals.

Library prep was done by 5' RACE. The run used an Illumina HiSeq 2000. Template switching added a universal primer binding site, and the final cDNA carried a unique molecular identifier that allowed TCR cDNA molecules to be counted accurately. Specific primers in the conserved constant-segment region were used to synthesize first-strand cDNA for the TCR alpha and beta chains. To control for contamination, every cDNA library was double barcoded, receiving both a SMART-Mk sample barcode and Illumina barcodes. TruSeq adapter sequences, together with Illumina sample barcodes, were added in two successive PCR steps. TCR alpha and beta cDNA libraries were sequenced on the Illumina HiSeq platform with custom primers. In the source study's methods: MiGEC processed the raw reads to extract unique molecular identifiers, while MiXCR was used to determine the CDR3 positions. For each individual, recombination models were inferred using an EM algorithm with the repgenHMM and IGoR tools. The tcR package in R was used for shared clonotype analysis, with sharing normalized by the product of cloneset sizes. Out-of-frame nonproductive sequences were analyzed to study raw recombination free of thymic and clonal selection effects. The public reads were reanalyzed by TCRdb: fastp trimming at Q25, MiXCR alignment, in-frame beta chains only. Each record represents a unique CDR3 protein, reported with the most common genes and DNA among its rows. Clone size and V and J calls follow TCRdb, not the original study. The sample table holds some 1,600,000 distinct CDR3 sequences, of which under 35% were seen once. In total, the top ten clones hold less than 0.35% of the sample.

This clonotype was counted only a few times. This clone's antigen is unknown. Per-base quality was not reported, and no clone a single base away is much larger than it. Every donor was a healthy Caucasian. The sample was cord blood. The TCR originated in a newborn girl in good health.

The DNA sequence is TGTGCCAGCAGCCAAGCCCCGGGGGTACAAGAGACCCAGTACTTC. Its product reads: CASSQAPGVQETQYF. The sequence links TRBV14 to TRBJ2-5; TRBD2 is possibly the D segment (6 matching bases). The CDR3 numbers 15 residues from cysteine through phenylalanine. The DNA shown is the 45-base CDR3, in frame from base 1. V lost 1 base and J lost 2 bases; the stretch between them is 11 bases long. CDR1 SGHDN and CDR2 FVKESK were looked up in the germline V gene.